This T cell receptor beta chain emerged from a study of blood T cell repertoires in COVID-19. Sequencing used immunoSEQ multiplex PCR; TCRdb keeps in-frame clones, though not all of them. The data show fewer than 90,000 clones, with over 75% seen just once and over 8.5% held by the top ten. V gave up 0 bases and J gave up 10 bases, with 9 bases separating them. The CDR3 consists of 12 residues. Germline V gives CDR1 ENHRY, CDR2 SYGVKD. The clonotype comes from a man aged 45-60 years with acute or convalescent COVID-19. This rearrangement joins TRBV10-3 to TRBJ1-2; no firm D call. The sequenced material came from peripheral blood. The CDR3 region is CAISESSISYTF. Written as DNA, the CDR3 is TGTGCCATCAGTGAGTCATCCATTTCCTACACCTTC.